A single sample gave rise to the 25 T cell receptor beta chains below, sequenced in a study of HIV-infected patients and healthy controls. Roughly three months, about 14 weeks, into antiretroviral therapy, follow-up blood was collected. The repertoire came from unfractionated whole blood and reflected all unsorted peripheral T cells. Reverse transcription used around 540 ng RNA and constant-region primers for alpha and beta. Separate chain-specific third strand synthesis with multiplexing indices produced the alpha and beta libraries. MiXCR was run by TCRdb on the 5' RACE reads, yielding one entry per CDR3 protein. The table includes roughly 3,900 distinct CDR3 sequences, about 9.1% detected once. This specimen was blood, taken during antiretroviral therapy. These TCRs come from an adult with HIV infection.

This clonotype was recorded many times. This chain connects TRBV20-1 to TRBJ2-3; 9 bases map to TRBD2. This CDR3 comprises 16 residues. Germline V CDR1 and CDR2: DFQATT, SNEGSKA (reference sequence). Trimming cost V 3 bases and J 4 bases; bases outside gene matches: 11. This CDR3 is CSASWRGGPGADTQYF. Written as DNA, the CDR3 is TGCAGTGCTAGCTGGCGGGGGGGCCCGGGCGCAGATACGCAGTATTTT.

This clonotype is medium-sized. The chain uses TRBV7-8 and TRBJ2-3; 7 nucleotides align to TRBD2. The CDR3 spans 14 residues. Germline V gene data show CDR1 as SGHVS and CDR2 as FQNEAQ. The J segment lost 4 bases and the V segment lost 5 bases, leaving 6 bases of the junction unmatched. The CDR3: CASSPQRGPDTQYF. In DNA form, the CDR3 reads TGTGCCAGCAGCCCACAGCGGGGCCCAGATACGCAGTATTTT.

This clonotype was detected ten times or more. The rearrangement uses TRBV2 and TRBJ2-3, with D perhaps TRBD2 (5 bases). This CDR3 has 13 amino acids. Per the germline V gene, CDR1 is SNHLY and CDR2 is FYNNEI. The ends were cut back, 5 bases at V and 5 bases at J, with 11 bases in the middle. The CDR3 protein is CASSNTGGDTQYF. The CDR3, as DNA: TGTGCCAGCAGTAACACCGGAGGAGATACGCAGTATTTT.

The CDR3 nucleotides are TGTGCCAGCAGCCAAGATTTAGGCACGCTTTACACAGATACGCAGTATTTT. Translation: CASSQDLGTLYTDTQYF. The chain carries TRBV14 and TRBJ2-3; D is unresolved. The ends were cut back, 0 bases at V and 2 bases at J, with 15 bases in the middle. The V gene's germline CDR1 is SGHDN and CDR2 FVKESK. There are 17 residues in the CDR3.

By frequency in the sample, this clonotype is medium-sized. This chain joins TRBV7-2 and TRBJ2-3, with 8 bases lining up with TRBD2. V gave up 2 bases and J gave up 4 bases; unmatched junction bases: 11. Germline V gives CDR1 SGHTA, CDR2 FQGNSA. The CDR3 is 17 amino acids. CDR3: CASSLSAGGNSADTQYF. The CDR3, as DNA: TGTGCCAGCAGCTTATCCGCGGGGGGCAATAGCGCAGATACGCAGTATTTT.

The CDR3 DNA sequence: TGTGCCACCGATGCGGGGCGGGGGCTAGCCAAAAACATTCAGTACTTC. It translates to CATDAGRGLAKNIQYF. The chain is built from TRBV15 and TRBJ2-4; TRBD2 might be the D (7 bases). Per germline, CDR1 LNHNV and CDR2 YYDKDF (reference sequence). Trimming stripped 8 bases from V and 0 bases from J, with 17 bases between. This CDR3 has 16 amino acids.

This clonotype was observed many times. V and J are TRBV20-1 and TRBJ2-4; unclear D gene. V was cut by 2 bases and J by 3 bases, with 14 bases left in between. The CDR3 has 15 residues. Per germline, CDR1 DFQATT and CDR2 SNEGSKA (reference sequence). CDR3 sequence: CSARPLDTNKNIQYF. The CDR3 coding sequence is TGCAGTGCTAGACCTTTAGACACCAACAAAAACATTCAGTACTTC.

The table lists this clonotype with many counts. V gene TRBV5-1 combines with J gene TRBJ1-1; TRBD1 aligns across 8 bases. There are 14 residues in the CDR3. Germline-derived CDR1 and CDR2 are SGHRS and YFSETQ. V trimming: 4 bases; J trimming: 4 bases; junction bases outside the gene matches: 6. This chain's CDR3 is CASSQDRGGTEAFF. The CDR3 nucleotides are TGCGCCAGCAGCCAAGACAGGGGAGGCACTGAAGCTTTCTTT.

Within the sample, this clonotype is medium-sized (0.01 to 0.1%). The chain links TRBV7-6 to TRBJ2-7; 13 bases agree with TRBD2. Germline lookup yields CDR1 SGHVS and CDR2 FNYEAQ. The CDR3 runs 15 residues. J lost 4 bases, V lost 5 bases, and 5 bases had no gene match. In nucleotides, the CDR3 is TGTGCCAGCAGCCCCGGGACTAGCGGGGTTTACGAGCAGTACTTC. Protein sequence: CASSPGTSGVYEQYF.

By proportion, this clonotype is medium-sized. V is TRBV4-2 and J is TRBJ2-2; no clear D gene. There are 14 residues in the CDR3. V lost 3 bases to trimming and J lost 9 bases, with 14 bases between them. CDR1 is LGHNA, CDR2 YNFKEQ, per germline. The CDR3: CASSHPGQVWELFF. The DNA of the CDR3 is TGTGCCAGCAGCCACCCCGGCCAGGTGTGGGAGCTGTTTTTT.

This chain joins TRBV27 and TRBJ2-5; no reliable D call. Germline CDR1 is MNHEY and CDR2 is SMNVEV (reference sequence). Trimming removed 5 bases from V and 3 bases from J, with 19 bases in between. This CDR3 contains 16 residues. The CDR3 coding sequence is TGTGCCAGCAGTGCAAAAGACGGGTCCCAGGAAGAGACCCAGTACTTC. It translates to CASSAKDGSQEETQYF.

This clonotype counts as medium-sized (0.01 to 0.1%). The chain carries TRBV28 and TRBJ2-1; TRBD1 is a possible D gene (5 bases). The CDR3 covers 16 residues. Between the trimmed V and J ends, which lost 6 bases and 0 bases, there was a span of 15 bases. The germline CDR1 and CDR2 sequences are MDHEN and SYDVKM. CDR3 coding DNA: TGTGCCAGCAGAACCTCAGGGTTAAGCTCCTACAATGAGCAGTTCTTC. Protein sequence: CASRTSGLSSYNEQFF. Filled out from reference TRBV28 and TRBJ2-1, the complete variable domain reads DVKVTQSSRYLVKRTGEKVFLECVQDMDHENMFWYRQDPGLGLRLIYFSYDVKMKEKGDIPEGYSVSREKKERFSLILESASTNQTSMYLCASRTSGLSSYNEQFFGPGTRLTVL.

The CDR3 region has the DNA TGTGCCATCAGTGATAGTCGGGCCAGGGAAGAGACCCAGTACTTC. The encoded protein is CAISDSRAREETQYF. The chain links TRBV10-3 to TRBJ2-5; TRBD1 is a possible D gene (5 bases). The germline V and J ends were trimmed by 3 bases and 3 bases, with 14 bases remaining between them. This CDR3 has 15 residues. Germline CDR1 ENHRY, CDR2 SYGVKD.

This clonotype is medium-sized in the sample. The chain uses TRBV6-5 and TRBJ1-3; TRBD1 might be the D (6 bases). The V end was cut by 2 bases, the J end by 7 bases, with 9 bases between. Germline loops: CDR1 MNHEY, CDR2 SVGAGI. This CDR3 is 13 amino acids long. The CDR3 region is CASSYGGGNTIYF. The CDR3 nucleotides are TGTGCCAGCAGTTACGGAGGGGGTAACACCATATATTTT.

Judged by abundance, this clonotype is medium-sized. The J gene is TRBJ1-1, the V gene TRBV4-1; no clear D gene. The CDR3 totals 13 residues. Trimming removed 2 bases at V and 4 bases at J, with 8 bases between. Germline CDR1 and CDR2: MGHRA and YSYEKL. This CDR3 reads CASSQREITEAFF. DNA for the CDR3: TGCGCCAGCAGCCAAAGGGAAATCACTGAAGCTTTCTTT.

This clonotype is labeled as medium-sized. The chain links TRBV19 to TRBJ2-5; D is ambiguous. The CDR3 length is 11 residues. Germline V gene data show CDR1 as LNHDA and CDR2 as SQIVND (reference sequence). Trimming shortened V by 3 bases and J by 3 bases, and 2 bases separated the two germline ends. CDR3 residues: CASSMEETQYF. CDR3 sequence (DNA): TGTGCCAGTAGTATGGAAGAGACCCAGTACTTC.

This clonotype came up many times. CDR3 in amino acids: CASSQDSDTQYF. The CDR3 nucleotides read TGTGCCAGCAGCCAAGATTCGGATACGCAGTATTTT. The chain has TRBV7-3 and TRBJ2-3, with D hard to call. This CDR3 contains 12 residues. Germline assignment: CDR1 SGHTA and CDR2 FQGTGA. V was shortened by 5 bases and J by 6 bases, with 9 bases between the two germline ends.

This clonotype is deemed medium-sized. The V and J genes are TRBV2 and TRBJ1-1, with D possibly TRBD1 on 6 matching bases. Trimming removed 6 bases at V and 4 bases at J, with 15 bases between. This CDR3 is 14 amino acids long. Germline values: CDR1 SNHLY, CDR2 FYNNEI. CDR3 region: CASRHEGGITEAFF. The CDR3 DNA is TGTGCCAGCAGACACGAGGGGGGTATCACTGAAGCTTTCTTT.

CDR3 nucleotide sequence: TGTGCCACCCGGACTAGCGGGGGTACAGATACGCAGTATTTT. Translated, it gives CATRTSGGTDTQYF. The rearrangement links TRBV6-5 to TRBJ2-3; TRBD2 matches 13 bases. In germline, CDR1 is MNHEY, CDR2 SVGAGI. V shed 10 bases, J shed 3 bases, and the junction held 4 bases outside the gene matches. This CDR3 is 14 amino acids long.

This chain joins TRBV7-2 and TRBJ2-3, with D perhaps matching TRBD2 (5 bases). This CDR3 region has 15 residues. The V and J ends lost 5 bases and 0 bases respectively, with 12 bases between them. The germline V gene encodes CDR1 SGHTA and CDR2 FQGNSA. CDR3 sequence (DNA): TGTGCCAGCAGCGACTTCGGGGTCAGCACAGATACGCAGTATTTT. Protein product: CASSDFGVSTDTQYF.

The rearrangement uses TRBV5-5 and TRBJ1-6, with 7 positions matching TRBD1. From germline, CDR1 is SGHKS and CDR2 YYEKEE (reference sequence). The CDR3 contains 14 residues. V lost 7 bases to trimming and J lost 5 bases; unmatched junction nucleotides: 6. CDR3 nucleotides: TGTGCCAGCCGGACAGGCGACCATAATTCACCCCTCCACTTT. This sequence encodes CASRTGDHNSPLHF.

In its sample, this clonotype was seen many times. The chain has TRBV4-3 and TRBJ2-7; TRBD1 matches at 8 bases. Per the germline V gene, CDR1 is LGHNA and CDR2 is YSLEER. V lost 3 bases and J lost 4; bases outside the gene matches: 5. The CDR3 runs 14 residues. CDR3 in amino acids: CASSHQTGGYEQYF. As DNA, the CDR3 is TGCGCCAGCAGCCATCAAACAGGGGGGTACGAGCAGTACTTC.

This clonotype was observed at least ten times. As DNA, the CDR3 is TGTGCCAGCACCCCGGGACACCACTATGGCTACACCTTC. This sequence encodes CASTPGHHYGYTF. V is TRBV12-3 or TRBV12-4 and J is TRBJ1-2; possible D gene TRBD1, 6 bases. The V and J ends lost 7 bases and 3 bases respectively, with 12 bases between them. The CDR3 consists of 13 residues.

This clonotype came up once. The CDR3 protein is CASSQNRENEQYF. CDR3 nucleotide sequence: TGTGCCAGCAGCCAAAACAGGGAAAACGAGCAGTACTTC. The chain is built from TRBV14 and TRBJ2-7, with D possibly matching TRBD1 (6 bases). Germline V lookup: CDR1 SGHDN, CDR2 FVKESK. This CDR3 is 13 amino acids long. Trimming pared 2 bases from V and 5 bases from J, leaving 10 bases between.

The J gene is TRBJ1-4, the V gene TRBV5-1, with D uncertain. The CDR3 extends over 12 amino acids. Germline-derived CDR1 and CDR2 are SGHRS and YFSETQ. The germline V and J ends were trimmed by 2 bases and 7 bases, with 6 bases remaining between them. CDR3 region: CASSFSGEKLFF. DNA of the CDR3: TGCGCCAGCAGCTTTTCCGGTGAAAAACTGTTTTTT. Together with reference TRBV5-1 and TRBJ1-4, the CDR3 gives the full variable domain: KAGVTQTPRYLIKTRGQQVTLSCSPISGHRSVSWYQQTPGQGLQFLFEYFSETQRNKGNFPGRFSGRQFSNSRSEMNVSTLELGDSALYLCASSFSGEKLFFGSGTQLSVL.